Below are 8 T cell receptor beta chains sequenced from a single sample in a study of blood T cell repertoires in COVID-19. Some clones are missing from TCRdb's copy, which holds only in-frame ones; the method was immunoSEQ multiplex PCR. The table has fewer than 350,000 clones, around 88% seen once; the top ten hold approximately 2%. Sequencing input: peripheral blood. The source is a woman aged 30 to 39 who had recovered from COVID-19.

The J gene is TRBJ1-3, the V gene TRBV28; D is unclear. The CDR3 runs to 12 residues. Trimming took 6 bases from V and 4 from J, leaving 7 bases between them. Germline V gene data show CDR1 as MDHEN and CDR2 as SYDVKM. CDR3 residues: CASSLVGNTIYF. The CDR3 nucleotides are TGTGCCAGCAGCCTCGTCGGAAACACCATATATTTT. Looking up the rest from reference TRBV28 and TRBJ1-3 gives the full variable domain: DVKVTQSSRYLVKRTGEKVFLECVQDMDHENMFWYRQDPGLGLRLIYFSYDVKMKEKGDIPEGYSVSREKKERFSLILESASTNQTSMYLCASSLVGNTIYFGEGSWLTVV.

This chain connects TRBV24-1 to TRBJ2-1, with 8 positions matching TRBD1. Germline values: CDR1 KGHDR, CDR2 SFDVKD. CDR3 size: 14 residues. Losses at the gene ends were 5 bases for V and 5 bases for J; bases not matched to a gene: 4. The DNA of the CDR3 is TGTGCCACCAGTGTAGCAGGGGGCAACAATGAGCAGTTCTTC. Its translation is CATSVAGGNNEQFF.

This clone turned up a few times. The J gene is TRBJ2-1, the V gene TRBV28, with TRBD1 matching 8 bases. CDR1 MDHEN and CDR2 SYDVKM come from the germline V gene. With 8 bases clipped from V and 7 bases from J, the junction kept 13 bases outside the gene matches. The CDR3 loop spans 15 amino acids. Here the CDR3 reads CASSRAGGLGNEQFF. CDR3 sequence (DNA): TGTGCCAGCTCCCGGGCAGGGGGCTTAGGAAATGAGCAGTTCTTC.

The chain links TRBV5-4 to TRBJ2-1; perhaps TRBD2 as D (6 bases). CDR1 and CDR2 from the germline V gene are SGHNT and YYREEE (reference sequence). Trimming left V 4 bases short and J 8 bases short, with 19 bases between. This CDR3 spans 15 amino acids. The CDR3 DNA reads as TGTGCCAGCAGCAGAGCTAGCGAGGCTTTGGATGAGCAGTTCTTC. The encoded protein is CASSRASEALDEQFF.

This clone was observed a single time. CDR3 nucleotides: TGTGCCTGGTCGACAGTCCTGGGCTACGAGCAGTACTTC. This gives the protein CAWSTVLGYEQYF. The V and J genes are TRBV30 and TRBJ2-7, with a possible D match to TRBD1 (5 bases). Germline lookup yields CDR1 GTSNPN and CDR2 SVGIG (reference sequence). Between the trimmed V and J ends, which lost 5 bases and 3 bases, there was a span of 14 bases. The CDR3 has 13 amino acids.

V usage is TRBV27 and J usage is TRBJ2-7, with a possible D match to TRBD2 (6 bases). The CDR3 extends over 15 amino acids. CDR1 and CDR2 (germline): MNHEY, SMNVEV (reference sequence). Trimming removed 0 bases at V and 6 bases at J, with 15 bases between. This CDR3 reads CASSLSWDFQSEQYF. CDR3 nucleotides: TGTGCCAGCAGTTTATCTTGGGACTTCCAATCCGAGCAGTACTTC.

The chain uses TRBV6-5 and TRBJ2-3; 13 nucleotides match TRBD2. CDR3 length equals 16 residues. V lost 3 bases to trimming and J lost 5 bases; unmatched junction nucleotides: 5. The germline gives CDR1 MNHEY, CDR2 SVGAGI. The CDR3 DNA is TGTGCCAGCAGTTATGGACTAGCGGGGGAGGGAGATACGCAGTATTTT. It encodes CASSYGLAGEGDTQYF.

This clone was seen a handful of times. The chain is built from TRBV7-3 and TRBJ1-6; 9 bases line up with TRBD1. Germline CDR1 SGHTA, CDR2 FQGTGA. The CDR3 contains 14 residues. J gave up 7 bases and V 6 bases, and 4 bases lay outside the gene matches. The CDR3 coding sequence is TGTGCCAGCAGACAGGGGGCTTTGAATTCACCCCTCCACTTT. The encoded protein is CASRQGALNSPLHF.